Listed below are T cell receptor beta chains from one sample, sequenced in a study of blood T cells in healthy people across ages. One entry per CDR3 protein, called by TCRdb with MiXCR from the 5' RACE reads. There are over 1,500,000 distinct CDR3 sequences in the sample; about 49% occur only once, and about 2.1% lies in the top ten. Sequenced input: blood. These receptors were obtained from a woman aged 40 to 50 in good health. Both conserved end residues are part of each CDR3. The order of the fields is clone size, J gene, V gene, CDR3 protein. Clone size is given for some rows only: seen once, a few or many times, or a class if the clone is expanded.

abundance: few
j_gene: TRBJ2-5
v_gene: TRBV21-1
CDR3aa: CASSTRLTGGRWTQYF

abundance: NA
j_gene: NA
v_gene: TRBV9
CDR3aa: CAGSVDGVGGLDYEQYF

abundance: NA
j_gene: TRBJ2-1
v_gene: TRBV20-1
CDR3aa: CSASLDRSEQFF

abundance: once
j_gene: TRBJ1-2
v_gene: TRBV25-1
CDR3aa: CASSGGMSGGYTF

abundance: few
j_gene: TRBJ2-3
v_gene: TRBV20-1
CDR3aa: CSAREGGGDSVTQYF

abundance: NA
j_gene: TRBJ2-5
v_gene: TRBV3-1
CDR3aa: CASSLRQGSLQETQYF

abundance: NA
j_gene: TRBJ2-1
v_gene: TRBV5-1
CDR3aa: CASSLDDPGGKQFF

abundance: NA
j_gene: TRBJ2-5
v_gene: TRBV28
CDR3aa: CASSFTDKDNEQYF

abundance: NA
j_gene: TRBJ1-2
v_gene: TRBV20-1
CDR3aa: CSARDGGGRGYTF

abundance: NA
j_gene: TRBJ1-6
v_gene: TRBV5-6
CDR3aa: CASSTKAQVSYNSPLHF

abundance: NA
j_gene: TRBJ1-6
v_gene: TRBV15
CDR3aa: CATSRDIGGRKSPLHF

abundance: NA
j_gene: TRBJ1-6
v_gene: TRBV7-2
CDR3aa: CASSPQRGSPLHF

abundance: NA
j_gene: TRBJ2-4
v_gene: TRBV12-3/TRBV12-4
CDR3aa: CASSSAGGQYF

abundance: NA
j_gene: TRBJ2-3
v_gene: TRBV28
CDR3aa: CASSLGGTGFEDTQYF